These 26 T cell receptor beta chains share one sample of origin, sequenced in a study of patients and donors after allogeneic stem cell transplantation. From the RT-PCR reads, TCRdb called clonotypes with MiXCR, one entry per CDR3 protein. Counted here are under 4,500 distinct CDR3 sequences, around 16% occurring once; the ten biggest clones make up around 75%. Material: blood, either unsorted or a sorted T cell fraction (not recorded which). The receptors were gathered from a human donor who was either an allogeneic HSCT recipient or a stem cell or donor lymphocyte infusion donor (not recorded which). It is not recorded whose cells these are; they may come from a transplant donor.

This sequence joins TRBV24-1 and TRBJ2-7; 12 nucleotides agree with TRBD2. V trimming: 0 bases; J trimming: 2 bases; junction bases outside the gene matches: 1. The germline V gene encodes CDR1 KGHDR and CDR2 SFDVKD. The CDR3 consists of 16 residues. CDR3 bases: TGTGCCACCAGTGATTTGAGGACTAGCGGGGCCTACGAGCAGTACTTC. Residues: CATSDLRTSGAYEQYF.

The gene calls are TRBV29-1 and TRBJ1-2; D gene uncertain. The CDR3 extends over 14 amino acids. V lost 2 bases, J lost 2 bases, and 12 bases lay in between. Germline assignment: CDR1 SQVTM and CDR2 ANQGSEA. The CDR3 spells CSVEFRQTNYGYTF. The CDR3 DNA is TGCAGCGTTGAATTCCGTCAGACGAACTATGGCTACACCTTC.

This clonotype was seen once. The chain recombines TRBV6-6 with TRBJ2-1; no definite D call. The V gene's germline CDR1 is MNHNY and CDR2 SVGAGI (reference sequence). Trimming removed 2 bases from V and 9 bases from J, with 5 bases in between. The CDR3 has 11 residues. The CDR3 sequence: CASSYESEQFF. The CDR3, as DNA: TGTGCCAGCAGTTACGAAAGTGAGCAGTTCTTC.

This clonotype came up a few times. This chain links TRBV7-9 with TRBJ1-6, with no clear D. The CDR3 is 13 amino acids. Germline assignment: CDR1 SEHNR and CDR2 FQNEAQ (reference sequence). V was clipped by 5 bases and J by 8 bases, with 10 bases between them. This CDR3 reads CASSLAQYSPLHF. The CDR3 coding sequence is TGTGCCAGCAGCCTGGCCCAGTATTCACCCCTCCACTTT.

This clonotype has just one count. The CDR3 region has the DNA TGCGCTATCAGCGCAGGACTCAGGGAGACCCAGTACTTC. It specifies CAISAGLRETQYF. The rearrangement uses TRBV5-1 and TRBJ2-5; a possible D gene is TRBD2 (5 bases). CDR3 size: 13 residues. Germline V lookup: CDR1 SGHRS, CDR2 YFSETQ.

This clonotype was seen ten or more times. This chain links TRBV14 with TRBJ2-7, with a weak D call TRBD1 (6 bases). The CDR3 has 15 amino acids. Trimming pared 6 bases from V and 6 bases from J, leaving 21 bases between. Germline CDR1 and CDR2: SGHDN and FVKESK. This CDR3 reads CASSRNRAPPSEQYF. The CDR3 coding sequence is TGTGCCAGCAGTCGTAACAGGGCCCCTCCGTCCGAGCAGTACTTC.

This clonotype was observed many times. This sequence joins TRBV3-1 and TRBJ1-1, with D unresolved. Germline CDR1 and CDR2: LGHDT and YNNKEL (reference sequence). The CDR3 length is 16 residues. V was shortened by 1 base and J by 0 bases, with 12 bases between the two germline ends. CDR3 nucleotides: TGTGCCAGCAGCCAAGGTTATGGGAACATGAACACTGAAGCTTTCTTT. This encodes CASSQGYGNMNTEAFF. Drawing the rest from reference TRBV3-1 and TRBJ1-1, the complete variable domain is DTAVSQTPKYLVTQMGNDKSIKCEQNLGHDTMYWYKQDSKKFLKIMFSYNNKELIINETVPNRFSPKSPDKAHLNLHINSLELGDSAVYFCASSQGYGNMNTEAFFGQGTRLTVV.

This clonotype was counted at least ten times. This chain links TRBV11-3 with TRBJ2-5, with D possibly being TRBD1 (6 bases). CDR1 SGHNT and CDR2 YENEEA come from the germline V gene. Trimming shortened V by 5 bases and J by 4 bases, and 17 bases separated the two germline ends. This CDR3 has 15 residues. For the CDR3, the DNA is TGTGCCAGCAGCCCCGGACAGTATGTAGGAGAGACCCAGTACTTC. Translating it yields CASSPGQYVGETQYF.

This clonotype has a count of ten or more. The chain couples TRBV27 to TRBJ2-7; no clear D. Looked up from germline, CDR1 is MNHEY and CDR2 is SMNVEV (reference sequence). The V and J ends lost 3 bases and 8 bases respectively, with 11 bases between them. There are 12 residues in the CDR3. The DNA of the CDR3 is TGTGCCAGCAGTTTGGGCCCCGACAAGCAGTACTTC. Translating it yields CASSLGPDKQYF.

CDR3 DNA sequence: TGTGCCAGCAGCCTCAGGACTCGCACTTACACAGATACGCAGTATTTT. Amino acid sequence: CASSLRTRTYTDTQYF. V usage is TRBV7-6 and J usage is TRBJ2-3; TRBD2 is a possible D gene (5 bases). V lost 5 bases and J lost 2, with 17 bases in between. The CDR3 has 16 residues. Germline V gene data show CDR1 as SGHVS and CDR2 as FNYEAQ.

This clonotype came up many times. This chain connects TRBV20-1 to TRBJ1-1, with D hard to call. The CDR3 sequence is 13 residues long. Trimming removed 5 bases at V and 0 bases at J, with 10 bases between. Germline V gene sequence: CDR1 DFQATT, CDR2 SNEGSKA (reference sequence). The CDR3 DNA sequence: TGCAGTGCTTACTTGGTTATGAACACTGAAGCTTTCTTT. Its protein product is CSAYLVMNTEAFF.

This clonotype came up many times. The rearrangement links TRBV20-1 to TRBJ1-2; D gene ambiguous. Germline loops: CDR1 DFQATT, CDR2 SNEGSKA (reference sequence). The CDR3 is 12 amino acids. V was shortened by 6 bases and J by 5 bases, with 13 bases between the two germline ends. The DNA of the CDR3 is TGCAGTGCGACCCACGGAGGGTATGGCTACACCTTC. This translates into CSATHGGYGYTF.

A few counts support this clonotype. V usage is TRBV20-1 and J usage is TRBJ2-5; D unclear. V lost 3 bases and J lost 1, with 6 bases in between. The CDR3 spans 12 residues. Germline CDR1 reads DFQATT; CDR2 reads SNEGSKA (reference sequence). Written as DNA, the CDR3 is TGCAGTGCTAGGACGGCCCAAGAGACCCAGTACTTC. Its protein is CSARTAQETQYF.

This clonotype was counted many times. The chain links TRBV20-1 to TRBJ1-3; no firm D call. V lost 5 bases, J lost 4 bases, and 15 bases lay in between. Germline loops: CDR1 DFQATT, CDR2 SNEGSKA (reference sequence). CDR3 length: 14 amino acids. CDR3 region: CSAGLGSAGNTIYF. The CDR3 nucleotides read TGCAGTGCTGGATTGGGATCTGCGGGAAACACCATATATTTT.

This clonotype was seen only a few times. The chain is built from TRBV5-1 and TRBJ2-4; 7 bases map to TRBD1. The ends lost 1 base at V and 2 bases at J; junction bases unmatched: 15. Germline CDR1 SGHRS, CDR2 YFSETQ. The CDR3 consists of 19 residues. The CDR3 loop is CASSLWSGGEGRTKNIQYF. CDR3 nucleotides: TGCGCCAGCAGCTTGTGGTCAGGGGGAGAGGGTCGAACCAAAAACATTCAGTACTTC.

This clonotype is labeled as medium-sized (0.01 to 0.1%). CDR3 sequence: CASSISRETQYF. The CDR3 DNA follows: TGCGCCAGCAGTATTTCCAGGGAGACCCAGTACTTC. The genes are TRBV5-1 and TRBJ2-5, with D uncertain. CDR1 and CDR2 from the germline V gene are SGHRS and YFSETQ. V lost 5 bases and J lost 5, with 10 bases in between. The CDR3 extends over 12 amino acids.

A few counts support this clonotype. The chain recombines TRBV7-2 with TRBJ1-2; no clear D gene. The CDR3 runs to 15 residues. The germline V gene has CDR1 SGHTA and CDR2 FQGNSA. Trimming pared 0 bases from V and 1 base from J, leaving 9 bases between. Here the CDR3 reads CASSLATVFNYGYTF. The CDR3 DNA is TGTGCCAGCAGCTTAGCCACAGTTTTTAACTATGGCTACACCTTC.

This clonotype is medium-sized by share. This sequence joins TRBV5-1 and TRBJ2-2; D uncertain. V shed 0 bases and J shed 0 bases, with 6 bases lying between them. The CDR3 spans 15 residues. Per the germline V gene, CDR1 is SGHRS and CDR2 is YFSETQ. The CDR3 bases are TGCGCCAGCAGCTTGGTTAGGACGAACACCGGGGAGCTGTTTTTT. It encodes CASSLVRTNTGELFF.

This clonotype was observed many times. This chain joins TRBV10-2 and TRBJ1-6; D remains unclear. Trimming left V 1 base short and J 0 bases short, with 4 bases between. Germline lookup yields CDR1 WSHSY and CDR2 SAAADI. This CDR3 region has 15 residues. CDR3 nucleotides: TGCGCCAGCAGTGAGTTTGACTCCTATAATTCACCCCTCCACTTT. Encoded protein: CASSEFDSYNSPLHF.

Only a few counts were recorded for this clonotype. V and J are TRBV28 and TRBJ1-1; D unclear. V gave up 6 bases and J gave up 7 bases, with 9 bases separating them. The CDR3 sequence is 11 residues long. Germline values: CDR1 MDHEN, CDR2 SYDVKM. The CDR3 spells CASRGLGEAFF. CDR3 in DNA: TGTGCCAGCAGAGGCCTGGGTGAAGCTTTCTTT.

The chain uses TRBV21-1 and TRBJ2-1; the table's D call, TRBD1, has no DNA check behind it. TRBV21-1 is a known pseudogene. This CDR3 has 15 residues. The CDR3 is CASSKTGEQRNEQFF. In DNA, the CDR3 is TGTGCCAGCAGCAAAACGGGGGAGCAGAGGAATGAGCAGTTCTTC.

A word on this clonotype: This may come from a read error, since a much larger clone is one base off. The chain recombines TRBV7-9 with TRBJ1-2; TRBD1 matches 9 bases. The V gene's germline CDR1 is SEHNR and CDR2 FQNEAQ (reference sequence). The CDR3 runs to 12 residues. The CDR3 bases are TGTGCCAGCAGCCGCCGGGACAGGGATCACAACTTC. Translating it yields CASSRRDRDHNF.

V and J are TRBV7-2 and TRBJ1-2; tentative D call: TRBD1 (5 bases). Germline lookup yields CDR1 SGHTA and CDR2 FQGNSA. The CDR3 consists of 12 residues. The ends were cut back, 4 bases at V and 7 bases at J, with 10 bases in the middle. The DNA for the CDR3 is TGTGCCAGCAGCTCAAGTGGGGGTGGCTACACCTTC. This translates into CASSSSGGGYTF.

This clonotype was counted a few times. V gene TRBV21-1 combines with J gene TRBJ2-7; the D call of TRBD2 is as the table states it, not checked on the DNA. TRBV21-1 is described as a pseudogene. The CDR3 extends over 16 amino acids. CDR3 residues: CASSNISGRAPYEQYF. The DNA of the CDR3 is TGTGCCAGCAGCAACATTAGCGGGAGGGCCCCCTACGAGCAGTACTTC.

This clonotype showed up just a few times. The rearrangement joins TRBV6-4 to TRBJ2-2, with 8 bases that match TRBD2. The CDR3 is made up of 16 amino acids. Germline loops: CDR1 MRHNA, CDR2 SNTAGT. The V segment lost 2 bases and the J segment 5 bases; nucleotides outside the gene matches: 7. CDR3 protein: CASSDAGLGETGELFF. CDR3 bases: TGTGCCAGCAGTGACGCGGGACTAGGGGAGACCGGGGAGCTGTTTTTT.

The chain carries TRBV6-6 and TRBJ2-7; D remains ambiguous. The CDR3 spans 15 residues. Deletions cut 3 bases from V and 0 bases from J, with 12 bases between. CDR1 and CDR2 from the germline V gene are MNHNY and SVGAGI (reference sequence). CDR3 loop: CASSYSPLGSYEQYF. The CDR3 region has the DNA TGTGCCAGCAGTTATAGTCCCTTGGGCTCCTACGAGCAGTACTTC.